This T cell receptor (beta chain) was documented in a study of tumor and adjacent non-tumor tissue in lung cancer (dated by TCRdb to between 2017 and 2018). Study-wide context: Of the cohort, around 12 patients had adenocarcinoma, 2 had squamous cell carcinoma and 1 had small cell lung cancer. Ages among the 15 or so patients ranged from roughly 31 to 80 years, there were 10 men and 5 women, and disease was at TNM stage I to III. In total, sequencing yielded 125,075,908 productive TCRbeta reads, which works out to an average of around 4.2 million reads per sample. Using bulk TCRbeta repertoires from approximately 15 lung cancer patients, the study set lung tumor tissue side by side with matched distant non-tumor lung tissue. For each patient, one tumor sample and one normal lung sample were taken, giving about 29 paired specimens that underwent TCRbeta CDR3 sequencing. General conclusions and limits of the study: Because peripheral blood was not sequenced, blood TCRbeta repertoires in the lung cancer patients of the study were not examined. The sequencing platform is not named in the methods, and unique molecular identifiers are not mentioned. The cohort had only roughly 16 patients, and the authors noted that larger samples and more detailed clinical data are needed. Significantly higher TCR diversity was found in younger patients, and higher tumor TCR diversity was associated with shorter overall and disease-free survival. Significantly higher TCR diversity (inverse Simpson) was observed in tumor tissue than in normal lung tissue (roughly 390 vs 170, P = 0.0075, Mann-Whitney U test). A significantly larger cumulative share of the repertoire was made up by the top 100 clones in normal lung than in tumor tissue.

Bulk unsorted tissue served as the source for RNA extraction, and RNA quality was assessed using a NanoDrop ND-1000 and an Agilent 2100. The normal lung samples consisted of distant non-tumor tissue collected more than 3 cm from the tumor edge. All donors had newly diagnosed lung cancer, had not received prior chemotherapy, and were admitted for thoracic surgery in China between August and November 2014. The study excluded patients who had received radiotherapy or chemotherapy before or who had another cancer at the same time. Pieces of surgical tissue measuring roughly 1-2.2 cm3 were kept in RNAlater solution and held at -80 degrees C until needed. From its cysteine to its phenylalanine, the CDR3 spans 15 amino acids. Kept here is only the CDR3 DNA, which spans 45 bases and is read in frame from base 1. As encoded in the germline V gene (reference sequence), CDR1 is DFQATT while CDR2 is SNEGSKA.

As to this clonotype: Its binding antigen is unknown. It has no much larger one-base neighbor in the sample; base qualities were not kept.

The library was generated by multiplex PCR. The sample was run on an Illumina HiSeq 2500. TCRbeta libraries were built by three rounds of nested PCR using primers (Table S4), following protocols modified from ARM-PCR. Before sequencing, PCR products of 200-500 bp were cut from the gel and purified using the QIAquick gel extraction kit. The original pipeline was this. Reads were cleaned with Trimmomatic, merged with FLASH into complete CDR3 sequences, and assigned to V(D)J germline segments with MiTCR. VDJtools was used to compute clonal diversity as the inverse Simpson's index. In-frame sequences lacking a premature stop codon were counted as productive reads. The public reads were quality trimmed at Q25 with fastp and then assembled into clones with MiXCR by TCRdb, keeping productive beta chains. Rows with a matching CDR3 protein are joined into one entry that keeps the most common DNA and genes. TCRdb assigned the V and J calls; the authors' analysis was not used. Within this sample are 100,000 or so distinct CDR3 sequences, with around three fifths of them counted one time only. Roughly 19% of the sample lies in the top ten.

The TCR sequence derives from a man between 25 and 39 years old with non-small cell lung cancer. The sequenced sample consisted of distant non-tumor lung tissue. This chain is built from TRBV20-1 and TRBJ2-1, with 10 bases matching TRBD2. The CDR3 in this case is CDALTGTSVLREQFF. The bases are TGCGATGCCCTGACCGGGACTAGCGTTCTCCGTGAGCAGTTCTTC.